The 15 T cell receptor beta chains given below trace back to one sample, sequenced in a study of T cell responses to AZD1222 COVID-19 vaccine. This table comes from immunoSEQ multiplex PCR, and its TCRdb copy is limited to in-frame clones, with some not included. In the table there are roughly 66,000 clones, approximately 80% of which are singletons. Material: peripheral blood, obtained on day 0 of AZD1222 vaccination. These receptors all stem from an adult in good health.

The genes are TRBV11-2 and TRBJ2-7; possible D gene TRBD2, 6 bases. In germline, CDR1 is SGHAT, CDR2 FQNNGV. Trimming left V 6 bases short and J 1 base short, with 10 bases between. This CDR3 contains 13 residues. The CDR3 is CASSFGGSYEQYF. The CDR3 nucleotides are TGTGCCAGCAGTTTTGGAGGGTCCTACGAGCAGTACTTC. Full variable domain (rest looked up from reference TRBV11-2 and TRBJ2-7): EAGVAQSPRYKIIEKRQSVAFWCNPISGHATLYWYQQILGQGPKLLIQFQNNGVVDDSQLPKDRFSAERLKGVDSTLKIQPAKLEDSAVYLCASSFGGSYEQYFGPGTRLTVT.

The chain carries TRBV29-1 and TRBJ1-4; D ambiguous. Germline CDR1 and CDR2: SQVTM and ANQGSEA. V lost 6 bases, J lost 0 bases, and 11 bases lay in between. This CDR3 spans 14 amino acids. The CDR3 DNA sequence: TGCAGCGTATTAGCCGACTCAACTAATGAAAAACTGTTTTTT. Encoded protein: CSVLADSTNEKLFF.

The rearrangement joins TRBV11-3 to TRBJ2-7; D perhaps matches TRBD1 (6 bases). V gave up 1 base and J gave up 3 bases, with 16 bases separating them. Germline V gene data show CDR1 as SGHNT and CDR2 as YENEEA. The CDR3 runs 16 residues. The CDR3 sequence is CASSLGIAGANYEQYF. The DNA for the CDR3 is TGTGCCAGCAGCTTAGGTATCGCAGGGGCTAACTACGAGCAGTACTTC.

The rearrangement uses TRBV6-5 and TRBJ2-1, with D perhaps assigned TRBD1 or TRBD2 (6 bases each). V shed 5 bases and J shed 0 bases, with 11 bases lying between them. Germline CDR1 MNHEY, CDR2 SVGAGI. The CDR3 is made up of 15 amino acids. CDR3 loop: CASSTGRSSYNEQFF. The CDR3 DNA follows: TGTGCCAGCAGTACAGGGAGGAGCTCCTACAATGAGCAGTTCTTC.

The chain uses TRBV6-2 or TRBV6-3 and TRBJ2-1, with D perhaps being TRBD1 or TRBD2 (5 bases each). There are 18 residues in the CDR3. Germline-derived CDR1 and CDR2 are MNHEY and SVGEGT. V lost 5 bases and J 0 bases, leaving 20 bases between the germline ends. CDR3 loop: CASSPTYSDRSSYNEQFF. The CDR3 DNA sequence: TGTGCCAGCAGTCCAACTTATAGCGACAGAAGCTCCTACAATGAGCAGTTCTTC.

The chain's CDR3 is CASSDHRGRGANQPQHF. For the CDR3, the DNA is TGTGCCAGCAGTGACCACAGGGGGCGCGGTGCCAATCAGCCCCAGCATTTT. The gene calls are TRBV6-1 and TRBJ1-5; TRBD1 matches 9 bases. Germline CDR1 reads MNHNS; CDR2 reads SASEGT. There are 17 residues in the CDR3. V trimming: 3 bases; J trimming: 3 bases; junction bases outside the gene matches: 9.

The gene calls are TRBV15 and TRBJ1-3; TRBD1 agrees at 8 bases. The CDR3 is 16 amino acids. Germline V gives CDR1 LNHNV, CDR2 YYDKDF (reference sequence). V lost 0 bases to trimming and J lost 2 bases; unmatched junction nucleotides: 3. CDR3 protein: CATSRDQGATGNTIYF. Written as DNA, the CDR3 is TGTGCCACCAGCAGAGATCAGGGGGCCACTGGAAACACCATATATTTT.

In its sample, this clone was seen a few times. V is TRBV4-3 and J is TRBJ1-3; D is unclear. CDR1 LGHNA and CDR2 YSLEER come from the germline V gene. This CDR3 contains 14 residues. The V gene lost 0 bases and the J gene lost 5 bases, with 8 bases spanning the gap. The CDR3 DNA follows: TGCGCCAGCAGCCAAGACTCCTCCCGAAACACCATATATTTT. It codes for CASSQDSSRNTIYF.

The V call is TRBV19, the J call TRBJ2-2; D possibly uses TRBD1 or TRBD2 (5 bases each). V lost 4 bases and J 3 bases, leaving 9 bases between the germline ends. This CDR3 spans 14 amino acids. Per the germline V gene, CDR1 is LNHDA and CDR2 is SQIVND (reference sequence). CDR3 coding DNA: TGTGCCAGTAGTAAGCAGGGAGACACCGGGGAGCTGTTTTTT. This gives the protein CASSKQGDTGELFF.

The genes are TRBV5-6 and TRBJ2-3; 7 nucleotides align to TRBD2. Germline V CDR1 and CDR2: SGHDT, YYEEEE. The CDR3 loop spans 15 amino acids. V lost 2 bases, J lost 0 bases, and 3 bases stayed unmatched. CDR3 residues: CASSFGGVSTDTQYF. The DNA for the CDR3 is TGTGCCAGCAGCTTTGGGGGGGTTAGCACAGATACGCAGTATTTT.

The V and J genes are TRBV7-3 and TRBJ2-1, with D possibly matching TRBD2 (6 bases). Per the germline V gene, CDR1 is SGHTA and CDR2 is FQGTGA. The CDR3 is 15 residues long. The V and J ends lost 5 bases and 0 bases respectively, with 11 bases between them. CDR3: CASSQGLSSYNEQFF. CDR3 nucleotides: TGTGCCAGCAGCCAGGGACTCTCCTCCTACAATGAGCAGTTCTTC. Complete variable domain (other parts from reference TRBV7-3 and TRBJ2-1): GAGVSQTPSNKVTEKGKYVELRCDPISGHTALYWYRQSLGQGPEFLIYFQGTGAADDSGLPNDRFFAVRPEGSVSTLKIQRTERGDSAVYLCASSQGLSSYNEQFFGPGTRLTVL.

The chain has TRBV6-5 and TRBJ1-1, with a tentative D call TRBD1 (6 bases). With 7 bases removed from V and 0 bases from J, the gap between germline ends came to 12 bases. This CDR3 spans 14 amino acids. CDR1 is MNHEY, CDR2 SVGAGI, per germline. CDR3 region: CASIQGRVNTEAFF. CDR3 coding DNA: TGTGCCAGCATACAGGGAAGGGTGAACACTGAAGCTTTCTTT.

V is TRBV27 and J is TRBJ2-7; D is possibly TRBD2 (5 bases). The CDR3 contains 15 residues. The germline CDR1 and CDR2 sequences are MNHEY and SMNVEV (reference sequence). V was shortened by 5 bases and J by 5 bases, with 19 bases between the two germline ends. The CDR3 loop is CASSLAPGVRNEQYF. DNA for the CDR3: TGTGCCAGCAGTCTAGCACCCGGGGTGAGGAACGAGCAGTACTTC.

V gene TRBV4-3 combines with J gene TRBJ1-2; TRBD1 might be the D (5 bases). Germline CDR1 reads LGHNA; CDR2 reads YSLEER. The CDR3 consists of 15 residues. V lost 1 base, J lost 4 bases, and 13 bases lay in between. The CDR3 spells CASSQVWSGSYGYTF. The CDR3 nucleotides are TGCGCCAGCAGCCAAGTTTGGTCAGGGTCCTATGGCTACACCTTC.

The rearrangement joins TRBV21-1 to TRBJ2-5; the table's D call, TRBD2, was not checked against the DNA. TRBV21-1 is a known pseudogene. This CDR3 contains 12 residues. The CDR3 nucleotides are TGTGCCAGCAGAAGTGGTGGAGGGACCCAGTACTTC. Amino acids: CASRSGGGTQYF.